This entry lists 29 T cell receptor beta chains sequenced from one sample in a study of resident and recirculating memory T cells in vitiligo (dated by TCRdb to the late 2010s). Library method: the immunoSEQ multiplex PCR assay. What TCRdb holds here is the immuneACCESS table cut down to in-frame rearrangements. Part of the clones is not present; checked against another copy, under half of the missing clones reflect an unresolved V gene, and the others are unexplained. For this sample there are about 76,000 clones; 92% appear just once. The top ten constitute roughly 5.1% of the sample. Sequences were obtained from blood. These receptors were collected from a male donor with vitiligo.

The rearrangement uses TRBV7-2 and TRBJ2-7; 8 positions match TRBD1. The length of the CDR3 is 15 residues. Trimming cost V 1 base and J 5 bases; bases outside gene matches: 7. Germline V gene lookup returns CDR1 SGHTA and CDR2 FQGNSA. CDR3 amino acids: CASSLGGQGGDEQYF. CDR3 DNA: TGTGCCAGCAGCTTAGGTGGACAGGGAGGCGACGAGCAGTACTTC.

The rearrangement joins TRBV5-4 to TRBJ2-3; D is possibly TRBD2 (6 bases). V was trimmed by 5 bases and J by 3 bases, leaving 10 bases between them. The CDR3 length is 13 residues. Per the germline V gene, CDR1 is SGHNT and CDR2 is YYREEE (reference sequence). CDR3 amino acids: CASRPTRTDTQYF. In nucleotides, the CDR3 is TGTGCCAGCAGACCGACTAGAACAGATACGCAGTATTTT.

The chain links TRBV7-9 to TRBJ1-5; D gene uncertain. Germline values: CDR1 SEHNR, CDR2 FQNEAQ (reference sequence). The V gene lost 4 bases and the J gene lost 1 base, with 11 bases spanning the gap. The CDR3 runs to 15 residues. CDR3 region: CASSSLGRSNQPQHF. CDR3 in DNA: TGTGCCAGCAGCTCCCTTGGCAGGAGCAATCAGCCCCAGCATTTT.

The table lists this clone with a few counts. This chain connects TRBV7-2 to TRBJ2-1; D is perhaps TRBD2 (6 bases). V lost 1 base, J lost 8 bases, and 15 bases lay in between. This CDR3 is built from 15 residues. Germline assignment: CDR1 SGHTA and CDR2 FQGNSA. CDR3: CASSLGGRTFDEQFF. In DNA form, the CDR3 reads TGTGCCAGCAGCTTAGGTGGGAGGACTTTCGATGAGCAGTTCTTC.

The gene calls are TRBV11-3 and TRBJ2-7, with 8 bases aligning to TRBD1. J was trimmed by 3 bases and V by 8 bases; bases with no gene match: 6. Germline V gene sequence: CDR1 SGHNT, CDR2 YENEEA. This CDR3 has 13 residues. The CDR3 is CASHGQGLYEQYF. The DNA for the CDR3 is TGTGCCAGCCACGGACAGGGACTCTACGAGCAGTACTTC.

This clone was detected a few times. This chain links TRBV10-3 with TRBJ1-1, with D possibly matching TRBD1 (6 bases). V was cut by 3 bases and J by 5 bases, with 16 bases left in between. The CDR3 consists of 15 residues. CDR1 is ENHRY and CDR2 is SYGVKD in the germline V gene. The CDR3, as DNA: TGTGCCATCAGTGATCGTCAGGGGCCGGGGACTGAAGCTTTCTTT. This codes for CAISDRQGPGTEAFF.

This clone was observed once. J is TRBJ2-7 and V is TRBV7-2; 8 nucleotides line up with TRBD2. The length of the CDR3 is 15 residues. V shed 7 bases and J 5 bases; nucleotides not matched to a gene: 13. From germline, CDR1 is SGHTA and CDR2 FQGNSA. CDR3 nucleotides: TGTGCCAGCACCTTTGGCAAGGGGACTAGAAACGAGCAGTACTTC. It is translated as CASTFGKGTRNEQYF.

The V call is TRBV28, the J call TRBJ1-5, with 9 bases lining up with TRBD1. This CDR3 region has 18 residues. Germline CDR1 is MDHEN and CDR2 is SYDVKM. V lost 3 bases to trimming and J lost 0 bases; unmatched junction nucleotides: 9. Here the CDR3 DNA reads TGTGCCAGCAGTTTCGGGACAGGGTCAGCATATAGCAATCAGCCCCAGCATTTT. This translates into CASSFGTGSAYSNQPQHF.

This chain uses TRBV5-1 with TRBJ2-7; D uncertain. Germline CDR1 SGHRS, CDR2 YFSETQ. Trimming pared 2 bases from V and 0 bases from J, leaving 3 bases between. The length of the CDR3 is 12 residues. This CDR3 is CASSFSSYEQYF. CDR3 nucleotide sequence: TGCGCCAGCAGCTTTAGCTCCTACGAGCAGTACTTC.

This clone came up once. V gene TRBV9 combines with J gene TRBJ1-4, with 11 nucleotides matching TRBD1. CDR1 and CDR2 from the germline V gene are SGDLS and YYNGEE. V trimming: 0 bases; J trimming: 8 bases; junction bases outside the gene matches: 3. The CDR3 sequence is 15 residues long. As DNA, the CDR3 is TGTGCCAGCAGCGTAGTGGGACAGGGGGAGGAAAAACTGTTTTTT. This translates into CASSVVGQGEEKLFF.

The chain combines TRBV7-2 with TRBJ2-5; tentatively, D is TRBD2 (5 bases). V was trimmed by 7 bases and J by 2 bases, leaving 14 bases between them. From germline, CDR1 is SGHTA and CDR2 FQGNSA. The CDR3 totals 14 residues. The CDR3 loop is CASTKAGLQETQYF. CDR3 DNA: TGTGCCAGCACCAAGGCGGGCTTACAAGAGACCCAGTACTTC.

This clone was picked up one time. The CDR3 DNA is TGTGCCACCAGCAGAGACCCTGATCAGCCCCAGCATTTT. This codes for CATSRDPDQPQHF. The chain is built from TRBV15 and TRBJ1-5; D is uncertain. Germline CDR1 and CDR2: LNHNV and YYDKDF (reference sequence). V was cut by 0 bases and J by 5 bases, with 5 bases left in between. The CDR3 consists of 13 residues.

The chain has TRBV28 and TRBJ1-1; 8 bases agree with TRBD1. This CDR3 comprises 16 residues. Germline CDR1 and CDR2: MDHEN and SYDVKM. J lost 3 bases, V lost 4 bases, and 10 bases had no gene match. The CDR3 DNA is TGTGCCAGCAGTTCCCCAAGGACAGGGCAGGACACTGAAGCTTTCTTT. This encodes CASSSPRTGQDTEAFF.

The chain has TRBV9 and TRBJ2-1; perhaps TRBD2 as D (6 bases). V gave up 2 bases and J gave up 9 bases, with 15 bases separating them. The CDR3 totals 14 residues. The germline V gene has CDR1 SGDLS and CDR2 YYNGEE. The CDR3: CASSVSTSSSEQFF. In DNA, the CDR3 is TGTGCCAGCAGCGTGTCGACTAGTTCCAGTGAGCAGTTCTTC.

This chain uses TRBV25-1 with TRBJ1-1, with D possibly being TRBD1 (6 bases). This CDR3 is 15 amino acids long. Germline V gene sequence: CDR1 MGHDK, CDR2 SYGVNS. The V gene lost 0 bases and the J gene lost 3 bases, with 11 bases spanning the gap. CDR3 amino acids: CASSEYGGRDTEAFF. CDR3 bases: TGTGCCAGCAGTGAATATGGGGGCAGGGACACTGAAGCTTTCTTT. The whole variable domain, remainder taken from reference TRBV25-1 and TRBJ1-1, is EADIYQTPRYLVIGTGKKITLECSQTMGHDKMYWYQQDPGMELHLIHYSYGVNSTEKGDLSSESTVSRIRTEHFPLTLESARPSHTSQYLCASSEYGGRDTEAFFGQGTRLTVV.

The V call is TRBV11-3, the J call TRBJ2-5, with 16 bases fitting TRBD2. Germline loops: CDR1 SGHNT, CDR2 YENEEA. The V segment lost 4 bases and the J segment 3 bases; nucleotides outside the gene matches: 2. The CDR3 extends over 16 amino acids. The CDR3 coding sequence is TGTGCCAGCAGCTCCGGGACTAGCGGGAGGGAAGAGACCCAGTACTTC. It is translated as CASSSGTSGREETQYF.

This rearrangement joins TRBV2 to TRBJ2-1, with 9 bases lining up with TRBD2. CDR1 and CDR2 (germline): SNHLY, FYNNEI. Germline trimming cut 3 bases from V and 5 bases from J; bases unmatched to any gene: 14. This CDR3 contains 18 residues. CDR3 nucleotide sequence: TGTGCCAGCAGTGATCCCCTCCGGACTAGCGAATCCCACAATGAGCAGTTCTTC. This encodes CASSDPLRTSESHNEQFF.

CDR3 DNA: TGTGCCAGCAGTATAGTACGTCGGACAGGGGCCTACGAGCAGTACTTC. Translated: CASSIVRRTGAYEQYF. The chain joins TRBV5-6 to TRBJ2-7, with 9 bases identical to TRBD1. V was pared by 5 bases and J by 2 bases, with 11 bases of the junction left unmatched. There are 16 residues in the CDR3. Germline V lookup: CDR1 SGHDT, CDR2 YYEEEE.

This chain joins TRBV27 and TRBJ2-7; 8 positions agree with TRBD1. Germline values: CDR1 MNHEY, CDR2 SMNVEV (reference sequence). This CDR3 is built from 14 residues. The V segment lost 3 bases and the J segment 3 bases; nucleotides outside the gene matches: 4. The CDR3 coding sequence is TGTGCCAGCAGTTTGGGACAGGTAAACTACGAGCAGTACTTC. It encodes CASSLGQVNYEQYF.

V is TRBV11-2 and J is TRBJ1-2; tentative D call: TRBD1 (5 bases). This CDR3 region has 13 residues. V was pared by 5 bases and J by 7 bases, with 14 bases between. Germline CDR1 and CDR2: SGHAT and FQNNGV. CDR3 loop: CASSINGGSGYTF. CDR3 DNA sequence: TGTGCCAGCAGCATCAACGGGGGGAGTGGCTACACCTTC. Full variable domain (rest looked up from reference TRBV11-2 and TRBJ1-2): EAGVAQSPRYKIIEKRQSVAFWCNPISGHATLYWYQQILGQGPKLLIQFQNNGVVDDSQLPKDRFSAERLKGVDSTLKIQPAKLEDSAVYLCASSINGGSGYTFGSGTRLTVV.

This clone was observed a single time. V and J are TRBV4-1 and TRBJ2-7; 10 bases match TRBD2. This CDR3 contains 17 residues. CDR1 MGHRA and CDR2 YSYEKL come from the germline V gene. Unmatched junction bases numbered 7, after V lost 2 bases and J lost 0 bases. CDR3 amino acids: CASSQLFQREGSYEQYF. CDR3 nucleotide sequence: TGCGCCAGCAGCCAACTCTTTCAGCGGGAGGGCTCCTACGAGCAGTACTTC.

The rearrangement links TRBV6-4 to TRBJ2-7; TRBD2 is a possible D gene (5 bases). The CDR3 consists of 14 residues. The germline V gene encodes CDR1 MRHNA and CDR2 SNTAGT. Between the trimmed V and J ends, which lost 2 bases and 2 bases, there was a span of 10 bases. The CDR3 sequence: CASSDGSVPYEQYF. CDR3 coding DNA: TGTGCCAGCAGTGACGGTAGCGTACCCTACGAGCAGTACTTC.

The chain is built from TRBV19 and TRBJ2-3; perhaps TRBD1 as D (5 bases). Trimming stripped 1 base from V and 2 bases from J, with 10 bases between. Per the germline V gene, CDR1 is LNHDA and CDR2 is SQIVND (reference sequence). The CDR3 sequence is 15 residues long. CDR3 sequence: CASSIGQGLTDTQYF. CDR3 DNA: TGTGCCAGTAGTATAGGGCAGGGCCTCACAGATACGCAGTATTTT.

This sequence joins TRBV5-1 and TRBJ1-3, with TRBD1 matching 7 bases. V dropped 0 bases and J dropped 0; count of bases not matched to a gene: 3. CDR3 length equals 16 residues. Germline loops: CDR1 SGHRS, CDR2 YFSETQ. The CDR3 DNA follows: TGCGCCAGCAGCTTGGCTGGGACAGACTCTGGAAACACCATATATTTT. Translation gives CASSLAGTDSGNTIYF.

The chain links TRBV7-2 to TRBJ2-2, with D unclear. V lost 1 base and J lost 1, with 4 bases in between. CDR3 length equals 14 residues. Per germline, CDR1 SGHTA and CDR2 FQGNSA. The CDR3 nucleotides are TGTGCCAGCAGCTTAGACGGGAACACCGGGGAGCTGTTTTTT. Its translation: CASSLDGNTGELFF. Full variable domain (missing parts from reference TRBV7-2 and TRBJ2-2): GAGVSQSPSNKVTEKGKDVELRCDPISGHTALYWYRQSLGQGLEFLIYFQGNSAPDKSGLPSDRFSAERTGGSVSTLTIQRTQQEDSAVYLCASSLDGNTGELFFGEGSRLTVL.

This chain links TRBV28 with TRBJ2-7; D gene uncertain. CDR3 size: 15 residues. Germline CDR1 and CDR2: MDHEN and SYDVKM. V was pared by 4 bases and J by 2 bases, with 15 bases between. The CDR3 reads CASSSGRQSTYEQYF. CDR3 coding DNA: TGTGCCAGCAGTTCTGGGCGCCAGTCAACCTACGAGCAGTACTTC.

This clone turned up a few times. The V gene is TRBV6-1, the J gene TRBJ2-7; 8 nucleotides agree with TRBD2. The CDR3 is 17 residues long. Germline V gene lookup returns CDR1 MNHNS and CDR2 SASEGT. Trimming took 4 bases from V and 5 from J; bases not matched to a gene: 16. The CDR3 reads CASSGLSGGVRGHEQYF. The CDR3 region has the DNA TGTGCCAGCAGTGGACTGTCGGGGGGGGTCCGTGGCCACGAGCAGTACTTC.

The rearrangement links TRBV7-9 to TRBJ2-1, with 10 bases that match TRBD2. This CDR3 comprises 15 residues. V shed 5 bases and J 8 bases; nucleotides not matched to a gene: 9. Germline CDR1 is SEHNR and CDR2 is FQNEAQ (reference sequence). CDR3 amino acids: CASSVGASGGDEQFF. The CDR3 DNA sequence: TGTGCCAGCAGCGTGGGGGCTAGCGGGGGCGATGAGCAGTTCTTC.

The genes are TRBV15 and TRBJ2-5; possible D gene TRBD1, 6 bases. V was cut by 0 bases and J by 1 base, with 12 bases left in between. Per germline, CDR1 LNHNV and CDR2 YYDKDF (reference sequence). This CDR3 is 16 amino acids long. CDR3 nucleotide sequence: TGTGCCACCAGCAGAGATCGCCAGGGGTCCCAAGAGACCCAGTACTTC. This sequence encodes CATSRDRQGSQETQYF.